This T cell receptor (beta chain) was documented in a study of cytomegalovirus exposure and HLA in healthy donors. The wider study: Unique TCRs numbering some 80 million, obtained from HLA-typed donors, made up an early data release. Findings and limits, study-wide: Most subjects had HLA-A and HLA-B alleles reportedly predicted accurately by TCR beta sequences.

The trim removed 6 bases at V and 6 bases at J, leaving 4 bases unmatched. This CDR3 spans 13 amino acids. Germline CDR1 reads KGHSH; CDR2 reads LQKENI. 13 Jbeta primers and 60 Vbeta primers were used for the PCR. Repertoires were generated with immunoSEQ multiplex PCR, while TCRdb's copy carries only in-frame clones and drops some. This sample has 110,000 to 150,000 clones, with less than 85% found just once. This clone was found once. No antigen is known for it. Sequencing input: PBMCs. The V call is TRBV18, the J call TRBJ1-5, with 8 nucleotides matching TRBD1. The clonotype comes from an older woman in good health and CMV-seropositive. CDR3 DNA sequence: TGTGCCAGCTCCCCAGGGGGCCGTCAGCCCCAGCATTTT. Amino acids: CASSPGGRQPQHF.